This is a list of T cell receptor beta chains from one sample in a study of technical replicates of blood from several donors. Using immunoSEQ multiplex PCR, the repertoire was profiled, and TCRdb retains in-frame clones only, with some absent. Of fewer than 95,000 clones in the sample, roughly nine tenths were seen once. The sequenced sample was T cells isolated from PBMCs. Every receptor here comes from a human donor in good health. Each CDR3 is given with its conserved first and last residue. D genes are given only for firm matches. The listing skips clone size in some rows; elsewhere it reads once, few, many or a size class.

j_gene,v_gene,abundance,d_gene,CDR3nt,CDR3aa
TRBJ2-5,TRBV19,-,TRBD1,TGTGCCAGTAGGGAGGCCGGGACAGGGGTCGAGACCCAGTACTTC,CASREAGTGVETQYF
TRBJ2-2,TRBV5-4,-,-,TGTGCCAGCAGGAGACAGGTCGACACCGGGGAGCTGTTTTTT,CASRRQVDTGELFF
TRBJ1-1,TRBV19,-,-,TGTGCCAGTAGTATAGGGCAGGGAAACACTGAAGCTTTCTTT,CASSIGQGNTEAFF
TRBJ2-6,TRBV5-5,once,-,TGTGCCAGCAGCTTAGGGGGGGCACCCAACGTCCTGACTTTC,CASSLGGAPNVLTF
TRBJ1-1,TRBV5-6,-,-,TGTGCCAGCAGCTTTGGGGGGTACGTGAACACTGAAGCTTTCTTT,CASSFGGYVNTEAFF
TRBJ2-3,TRBV18,-,-,TGTGCCAGCTCACCTAGGGACTTAGGCACAGATACGCAGTATTTT,CASSPRDLGTDTQYF
TRBJ1-2,TRBV5-6,-,TRBD1,TGTGCCAGCAGCTCGGACAGGGCTGCTGGCTACACCTTC,CASSSDRAAGYTF
TRBJ2-3,TRBV5-1,-,-,TGCGCCAGCAGCTTGGACGGGTACACAGATACGCAGTATTTT,CASSLDGYTDTQYF
TRBJ2-1,TRBV19,-,-,TGTGCCAGTAGTATCCCAACAGCGGGTCGTTCCTACAATGAGCAGTTCTTC,CASSIPTAGRSYNEQFF
TRBJ1-2,TRBV28,-,-,TGTGCCAGCAGTATATCAGGGGTTGCCTATGGCTACACCTTC,CASSISGVAYGYTF
TRBJ1-2,TRBV30,once,TRBD1,TGTGCCTGGAGTGGACAGGGGGCTAACTATGGCTACACCTTC,CAWSGQGANYGYTF
TRBJ2-5,TRBV9,-,TRBD2,TGTGCCAGCAGCGTAGGTTTGACTAGCGGGAGAAGGGAGACCCAGTACTTC,CASSVGLTSGRRETQYF
TRBJ1-6,TRBV4-1,few,TRBD1,TGCGCCAGCAGCCAGGGACAGGGTGTCAAGAATAATTCACCCCTCCACTTT,CASSQGQGVKNNSPLHF
TRBJ2-7,TRBV5-5,-,TRBD1,TGTGCCAGCAGCTCCACCGGGACAGGCTCCTTGGGGAACTTC,CASSSTGTGSLGNF
TRBJ1-1,TRBV30,-,TRBD1,TGTGCCTGGATGACCCCGGGACAGAGGGACACTGAAGCTTTCTTT,CAWMTPGQRDTEAFF
TRBJ1-5,TRBV27,-,TRBD1,TGTGCCAGCAGTCCTATGGGACAGGCTAGCAATCAGCCCCAGCATTTT,CASSPMGQASNQPQHF
TRBJ1-1,TRBV19,-,TRBD1,TGTGCCAGTAGTAACAGGGGTCTTAACACTGAAGCTTTCTTT,CASSNRGLNTEAFF
TRBJ1-5,TRBV19,once,TRBD1,TGTGCCAGTAGTTTTAATTGGGACAGAGCCAATCAGCCCCAGCATTTT,CASSFNWDRANQPQHF
TRBJ2-7,TRBV5-6,-,-,TGTGCCAGCAGCTTGGCTTCGGTGGAGCAGTACTTC,CASSLASVEQYF
TRBJ1-1,TRBV21-1,once,-,TGTGCCAGCGAATTGGAGGGCTCCAGTGTGAACACTGAAGCTTTCTTT,CASELEGSSVNTEAFF
TRBJ2-1,TRBV7-9,-,-,TGTGCCAGCAGCTTAGCCGGGACTGCTTTCAATGAGCAGTTCTTC,CASSLAGTAFNEQFF
TRBJ1-2,TRBV19,-,-,TGTGCCAGTAGTGCCACGACAGTTAACTATGGCTACACCTTC,CASSATTVNYGYTF
TRBJ2-5,TRBV29-1,-,TRBD1,TGCAGCGTTGACCACAGAGACAGGGACCAAGAGACCCAGTACTTC,CSVDHRDRDQETQYF
TRBJ2-7,TRBV29-1,-,TRBD2,TGCAGCGTTGAAGATACTAGCGGAGGTTACGAGCAGTACTTC,CSVEDTSGGYEQYF
TRBJ2-7,TRBV7-6,-,-,TGTGCCAGCAGCTTCGGTCGTGGGGGCGTGGGAAACTACGAGCAGTACTTC,CASSFGRGGVGNYEQYF
TRBJ2-1,TRBV14,-,TRBD2,TGTGCCAGCAGCCCCCGGACTAGCGGGAATGAGCAGTTCTTC,CASSPRTSGNEQFF
TRBJ2-6,TRBV11-2,-,TRBD1,TGTGCCAGCAGCCCCCGTTGGGGACAGGGGTACTCTGGGGCCAACGTCCTGACTTTC,CASSPRWGQGYSGANVLTF
TRBJ2-3,TRBV10-3,-,TRBD2,TGTGCCATCAGGAACACCGGGACTAGCGGCACAGATACGCAGTATTTT,CAIRNTGTSGTDTQYF
TRBJ2-7,TRBV5-5,-,TRBD2,TGTGCCAGCAGCCCTTCAGCGGGAGCCTACGAGCAGTACTTC,CASSPSAGAYEQYF
TRBJ1-2,TRBV10-2,-,-,TGCGCCAGCAGTGAGTCCGTTAACTATGGCTACACCTTC,CASSESVNYGYTF
TRBJ1-3,TRBV28,-,TRBD1,TGTGCCAGCAGCATGACAGGGTACTCTGGAAACACCATATATTTT,CASSMTGYSGNTIYF
TRBJ1-5,TRBV2,-,-,TGTGCCAGCAGTGAAATGGTTCCCTCCGGGGTTCAGCCCCAGCATTTT,CASSEMVPSGVQPQHF
TRBJ1-1,TRBV7-2,-,TRBD1,TGTGCCAGCAGCTTAGTTTTAGGGGGCGGAACTGAAGCTTTCTTT,CASSLVLGGGTEAFF
TRBJ2-1,TRBV5-1,-,-,TGCGCCAGCAGCTTGCTGTTTGTGGGAGACAATGAGCAGTTCTTC,CASSLLFVGDNEQFF
TRBJ2-7,TRBV19,-,TRBD1,TGTGCCACCCAACTGGACAGGAGCTCCTACGAGCAGTACTTC,CATQLDRSSYEQYF
TRBJ1-2,TRBV6-5,-,-,TGTGCCACCAAAGTCTTTGAGGGTTATGGCGGCTACACCTTC,CATKVFEGYGGYTF
TRBJ2-1,TRBV5-1,-,-,TGCGCCAGCGTCCCGCTGGCCGCCTCCTACAATGAGCAGTTCTTC,CASVPLAASYNEQFF
TRBJ1-1,TRBV30,few,TRBD1,TGTGCCTGGGCGTTAGGGGGCTTAACTGAAGCTTTCTTT,CAWALGGLTEAFF
TRBJ2-7,TRBV7-9,-,-,TGTGCCAGCAGCAAAATTCTCTACGAGCAGTACTTC,CASSKILYEQYF
TRBJ1-2,TRBV7-6,-,TRBD1,TGTGCCAGCAGCTTATACCGGACAGGGGGCGCTGGCTACACCTTC,CASSLYRTGGAGYTF
TRBJ1-1,TRBV10-3,few,-,TGTGCCATCAGTGGTCCGGGGAGACAGGTGAACACTGAAGCTTTCTTT,CAISGPGRQVNTEAFF
TRBJ2-7,TRBV6-5,-,TRBD1,TGTGCCAGCACACTGACAGGGGGAGCCTACGAGCAGTACTTC,CASTLTGGAYEQYF
TRBJ2-3,TRBV9,-,-,TGTGCCAGCAGCGTAGATCACAGGGTGGTCGGCACAGATACGCAGTATTTT,CASSVDHRVVGTDTQYF
TRBJ1-2,TRBV18,-,-,TGTGCCAGCTCACCCACAGAGCCCTATGGCTACACCTTC,CASSPTEPYGYTF
TRBJ1-5,TRBV28,-,-,TGTGCCAGCAGTCGAGATAGCAATCAGCCCCAGCATTTT,CASSRDSNQPQHF
TRBJ1-1,TRBV21-1,-,-,TGTGCCAGCAGCAAAGCCTCCCCGAAACGCGCTGAAGCTTTCTTT,CASSKASPKRAEAFF
TRBJ2-5,TRBV5-1,-,TRBD1,TGCGCCAGCGGACAGGGCCAAGAGACCCAGTACTTC,CASGQGQETQYF
TRBJ1-2,TRBV7-9,-,-,TGTGCCAGCAGCTTAGACAGATCGGGCTACACCTTC,CASSLDRSGYTF